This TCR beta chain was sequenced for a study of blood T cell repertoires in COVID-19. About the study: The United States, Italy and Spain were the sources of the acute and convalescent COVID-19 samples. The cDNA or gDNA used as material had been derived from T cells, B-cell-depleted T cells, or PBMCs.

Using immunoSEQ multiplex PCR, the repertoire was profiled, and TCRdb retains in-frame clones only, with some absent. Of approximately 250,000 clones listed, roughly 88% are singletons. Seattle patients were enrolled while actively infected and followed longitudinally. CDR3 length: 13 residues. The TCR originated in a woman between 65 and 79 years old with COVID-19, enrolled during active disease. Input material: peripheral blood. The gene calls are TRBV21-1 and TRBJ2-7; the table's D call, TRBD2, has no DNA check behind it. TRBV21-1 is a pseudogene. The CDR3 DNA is TGTGCCAGACCCCCCGGCGGAGCCTACGAGCAGTACTTC. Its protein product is CARPPGGAYEQYF.